This TCR beta chain came from a study of naive and memory T cell subsets. This clonotype was seen ten or more times. Its antigen remains unknown. The CDR3 is made up of 16 amino acids. V dropped 1 base and J dropped 0 bases, with 16 bases sitting between them. Germline CDR1 and CDR2: DFQATT and SNEGSKA (reference sequence). The beta constant-region primer was an equimolar mix of two oligonucleotides covering TRBC1 and TRBC2. Four rounds of PCR amplified the ligated cDNA using nested alpha and beta constant-region primers plus SP2. A 12-nucleotide UMI and the SP2 primer were added to the cDNA 3' end by oligonucleotide ligation. MiXCR was run by TCRdb on the UMI-ligation and nested PCR reads, yielding one entry per CDR3 protein. The sample includes 150,000 or so distinct CDR3 sequences, roughly 20% seen only once; the top ten take over 0.09%. Study conclusions and caveats: Naive repertoires, especially CD8, held a few larger clonotypes, possibly memory cells re-expressing CD45RA. Diversity fell and Gini index rose from naive through CM, EM, EMRA.

The receptor was derived from a human donor in good health. The genes are TRBV20-1 and TRBJ2-7; tentative D call: TRBD1 (6 bases). The sequencing sample was made of naive CD4+ T cells from blood. In nucleotides, the CDR3 is TGCAGTGCTAGAGCAACGGAGACAGGCTACTCCTACGAGCAGTACTTC. Translated: CSARATETGYSYEQYF.